The rows below give T cell receptor beta chains drawn from one sample of a study of OX40 agonist ivuxolimab in advanced cancers. TCRdb's table, derived via immunoSEQ multiplex PCR, lists solely in-frame clones and lacks some. The table has approximately 58,000 clones, roughly 80% seen once. Material: CD4+ or CD8+ T cells sorted from blood, obtained in a trial of the OX40 agonist ivuxolimab. These receptors all stem from an adult with an advanced solid tumor such as melanoma, head and neck, liver or kidney cancer. CDR3s include the opening cysteine and the closing phenylalanine or tryptophan. D genes are given only for firm matches. Expanded clones are given a class, and other clones once, few, many or no size at all.

TRBJ2-7	.	.	TRBV10-1	TGCGCCAGCAGTGCTGGGGCGGCCGAGCAGTACTTC	CASSAGAAEQYF
TRBJ2-5	.	.	TRBV11-2	TGTGCCAGCAGCTCCTTTGAGGGGACCCAGTACTTC	CASSSFEGTQYF
TRBJ2-2	.	TRBD1	TRBV5-1	TGCGCCAGCAGCTTGGGTCAGGGGGCGAACACCGGGGAGCTGTTTTTT	CASSLGQGANTGELFF
TRBJ1-3	.	TRBD1	TRBV5-1	TGCGCCAGCGGGACAGGGCCCGGAAACACCATATATTTT	CASGTGPGNTIYF
TRBJ1-2	.	.	TRBV15	TGTGCCACCAGCCCTACAGGGAACTATGGCTACACCTTC	CATSPTGNYGYTF
TRBJ2-7	.	.	TRBV6-6	TGTGCCAGCAGGGATACCAAACTTTGGCAGTACTTC	CASRDTKLWQYF
TRBJ2-1	.	TRBD1	TRBV7-9	TGTGCCAGCAGCTTAACAGGGGGCTCCTACAATGAGCAGTTCTTC	CASSLTGGSYNEQFF
TRBJ1-5	.	.	TRBV19	TGTGCCAGCATAGCACAGGGCGTCAATCAGCCCCAGCATTTT	CASIAQGVNQPQHF
TRBJ2-2	once	TRBD2	TRBV19	TGTGCCAGTAGTGTCGGGACTAGCGGGAGTAACCCCGGGGAGCTGTTTTTT	CASSVGTSGSNPGELFF
TRBJ2-1	.	.	TRBV9	TGTGCCAGCAGCGTAGACCCCGGCAATGAGCAGTTCTTC	CASSVDPGNEQFF
TRBJ1-1	.	.	TRBV29-1	TGCAGCGTTGACCGGGACTCGACGGGGACTGAAGCTTTCTTT	CSVDRDSTGTEAFF
TRBJ2-2	few	TRBD1	TRBV18	TGTGCCAGCTCAAGGACAGGGAATCAAGGGGAGCTGTTTTTT	CASSRTGNQGELFF
TRBJ2-4	.	.	TRBV7-9	TGTGCCAGCAGCTTTAGTGGGGCTAGAAAAAACATTCAGTACTTC	CASSFSGARKNIQYF
TRBJ2-1	.	.	TRBV7-8	TGTGCCAGCAGCCCTCTCAGCGGGTACAATGAGCAGTTCTTC	CASSPLSGYNEQFF
TRBJ1-1	.	.	TRBV6-1	TGTGCCAGCAGTCTACGGGCCAACACTGAAGCTTTCTTT	CASSLRANTEAFF
TRBJ2-2	.	TRBD2	TRBV6-1	TGTGCCAGCAGTGTTGTAACTAGCGGGAGCCGGACCGGGGAGCTGTTTTTT	CASSVVTSGSRTGELFF
TRBJ2-5	.	TRBD2	TRBV7-9	TGTGCCAGCAGCTTAGCGGGAGGGCTGGGAGAGACCCAGTACTTC	CASSLAGGLGETQYF
TRBJ2-7	.	.	TRBV5-6	TGTGCCAGCAGCAACACCTACGAGCAGTACTTC	CASSNTYEQYF
TRBJ1-5	.	.	TRBV18	TGTGCCAGCTCACCATTAGGGACGGATAGCAATCAGCCCCAGCATTTT	CASSPLGTDSNQPQHF
TRBJ1-3	once	.	TRBV29-1	TGCAGCGTTGTAATCCTCTCTGGAAACACCATATATTTT	CSVVILSGNTIYF
TRBJ2-7	few	.	TRBV6-6	TGTGCCAGCAGTTACTCTCCTGGGGACCTCCACTTC	CASSYSPGDLHF
TRBJ2-3	once	TRBD2	TRBV19	TGTGCCAGTAGGCGTAGCGGGACACGCACAGATACGCAGTATTTT	CASRRSGTRTDTQYF
TRBJ2-7	.	TRBD2	TRBV7-6	TGTGCCAGCAGCCTCTACCCGGGACTAGCGGACCGACCCTACGAGCAGTACTTC	CASSLYPGLADRPYEQYF
TRBJ1-4	.	.	TRBV30	TGTGCCTGGAGCCCACAGGATGAAAAACTGTTTTTT	CAWSPQDEKLFF
TRBJ1-2	.	.	TRBV28	TGTGCCAGCAGTAGGAACAGGGTAACCTTGGGCTACACCTTC	CASSRNRVTLGYTF
TRBJ1-3	.	TRBD1	TRBV6-1	TGTGCCAGCAGTGAAAGGAGGACAGGGGAAAACACCATATATTTT	CASSERRTGENTIYF
TRBJ1-1	.	.	TRBV6-5	TGTGCCAGCAGGGAGACAGGGAACACTGAAGCTTTCTTT	CASRETGNTEAFF
TRBJ1-5	.	.	TRBV6-5	TGTGCCAGCAGCCAACAGGGAGGTCAGCCCCAGCATTTT	CASSQQGGQPQHF
TRBJ1-4	.	.	TRBV19	TGTGCCAGTAGTATGATGGTTAATGAAAAACTGTTTTTT	CASSMMVNEKLFF
TRBJ2-7	.	.	TRBV11-2	TGTGCCAGCAGCTTAGATCTTTCGGCCTACTCCTACGAGCAGTACTTC	CASSLDLSAYSYEQYF
TRBJ1-2	once	.	TRBV30	TGTGCCTGGAGTACGGGGATCAAGAACTATGGCTACACCTTC	CAWSTGIKNYGYTF
TRBJ2-7	.	TRBD2	TRBV5-1	TGCGCCAGCAGCACGACTAGCGGGAGTACCTACGAGCAGTACTTC	CASSTTSGSTYEQYF
TRBJ2-7	once	TRBD1	TRBV5-1	TGCGCCAGCAGCCCGTGGACAGGGGGCTCGTACGAGCAGTACTTC	CASSPWTGGSYEQYF
TRBJ2-1	.	.	TRBV4-2	TGTGCCAGCAGCCAGGCCGGGCCCGCCCCGAATGAGCAGTTCTTC	CASSQAGPAPNEQFF
TRBJ2-1	.	.	TRBV27	TGTGCCAGCAGAAGCCTAGGTAGGGGGAGCTCCTACAATGAGCAGTTCTTC	CASRSLGRGSSYNEQFF
TRBJ1-5	few	TRBD1	TRBV10-2	TGCGCCAGCAGCGAGGGGGCCCGTCAGCCCCAGCATTTT	CASSEGARQPQHF
TRBJ1-2	.	.	TRBV5-4	TGTGCCAGCAGCTTGGACGTCCCGGGTGGCTACACCTTC	CASSLDVPGGYTF
TRBJ2-7	.	TRBD1	TRBV5-6	TGTGCCAGCAGCATAACAGGGGGAAGAGGCTACGAGCAGTACTTC	CASSITGGRGYEQYF
TRBJ2-3	.	TRBD1	TRBV4-1	TGCGCCAGCAGCCTTTCTGGCAGGGACAGGGGGCTGGATACGCAGTATTTT	CASSLSGRDRGLDTQYF